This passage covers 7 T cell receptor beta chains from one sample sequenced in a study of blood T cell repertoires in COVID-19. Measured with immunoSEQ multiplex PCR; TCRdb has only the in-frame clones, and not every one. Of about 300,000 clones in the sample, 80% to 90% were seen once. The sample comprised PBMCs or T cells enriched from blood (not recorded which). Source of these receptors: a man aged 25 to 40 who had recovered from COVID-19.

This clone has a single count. In DNA form, the CDR3 reads TGCAGCGTTTCGCGGGACCCCCGAGAAAAACTGTTTTTT. Protein: CSVSRDPREKLFF. The genes are TRBV29-1 and TRBJ1-4; a possible D gene is TRBD1 (5 bases). The germline V gene encodes CDR1 SQVTM and CDR2 ANQGSEA. CDR3 size: 13 residues. Trimming stripped 5 bases from V and 8 bases from J, with 15 bases between.

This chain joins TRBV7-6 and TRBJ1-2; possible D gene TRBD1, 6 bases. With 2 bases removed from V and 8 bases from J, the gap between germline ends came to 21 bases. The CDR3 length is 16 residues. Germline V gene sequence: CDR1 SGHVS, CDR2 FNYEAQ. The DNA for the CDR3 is TGTGCCAGCAGCTTATACTCAGGGGACCCAGGGAGCGGCTACACCTTC. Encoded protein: CASSLYSGDPGSGYTF.

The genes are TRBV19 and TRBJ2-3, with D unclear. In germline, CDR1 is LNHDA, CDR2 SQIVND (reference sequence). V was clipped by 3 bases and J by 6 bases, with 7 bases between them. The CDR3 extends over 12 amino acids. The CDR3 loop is CASSIFRDTQYF. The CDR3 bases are TGTGCCAGTAGTATCTTCCGGGATACGCAGTATTTT.

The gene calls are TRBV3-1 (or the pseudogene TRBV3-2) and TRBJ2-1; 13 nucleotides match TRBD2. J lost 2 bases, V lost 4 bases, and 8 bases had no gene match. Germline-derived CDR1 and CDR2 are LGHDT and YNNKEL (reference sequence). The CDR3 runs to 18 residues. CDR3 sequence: CASSRRTSGGAAYNEQFF. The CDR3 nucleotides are TGTGCCAGCAGCCGCCGCACTAGCGGGGGGGCGGCCTACAATGAGCAGTTCTTC.

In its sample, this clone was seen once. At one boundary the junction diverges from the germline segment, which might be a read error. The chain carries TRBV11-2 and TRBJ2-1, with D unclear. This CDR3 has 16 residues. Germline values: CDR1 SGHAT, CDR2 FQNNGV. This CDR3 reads CASSLAGMIGTSIAIF. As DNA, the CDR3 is TGTGCCAGCAGCTTAGCAGGCATGATTGGTACATCGATCGCCATCTTC.

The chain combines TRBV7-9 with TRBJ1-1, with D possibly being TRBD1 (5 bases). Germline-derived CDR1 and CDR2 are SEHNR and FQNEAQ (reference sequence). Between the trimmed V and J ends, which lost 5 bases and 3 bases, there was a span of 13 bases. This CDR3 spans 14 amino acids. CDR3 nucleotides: TGTGCCAGCAGCCAAGTGGGGGAGGACACTGAAGCTTTCTTT. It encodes CASSQVGEDTEAFF.

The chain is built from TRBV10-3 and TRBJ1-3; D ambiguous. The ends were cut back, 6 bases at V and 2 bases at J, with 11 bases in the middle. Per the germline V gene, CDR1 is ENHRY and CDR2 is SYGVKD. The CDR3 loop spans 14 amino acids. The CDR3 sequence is CAIRPLGTGNTIYF. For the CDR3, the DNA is TGTGCCATCAGACCCCTCGGGACTGGAAACACCATATATTTT.